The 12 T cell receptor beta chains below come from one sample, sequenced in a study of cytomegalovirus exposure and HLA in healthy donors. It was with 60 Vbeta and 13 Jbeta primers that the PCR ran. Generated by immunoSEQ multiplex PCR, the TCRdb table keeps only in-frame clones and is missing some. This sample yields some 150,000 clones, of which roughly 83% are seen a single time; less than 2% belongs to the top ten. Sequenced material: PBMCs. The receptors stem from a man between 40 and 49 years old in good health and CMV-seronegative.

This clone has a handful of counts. CDR3 bases: TGTGCCAGCAGCCCTGGGGGCCTCGGCAATGAGCAGTTCTTC. Amino acid sequence: CASSPGGLGNEQFF. The chain combines TRBV7-9 with TRBJ2-1; D is perhaps TRBD1 (6 bases). Germline V CDR1 and CDR2: SEHNR, FQNEAQ (reference sequence). The V gene lost 5 bases and the J gene lost 6 bases, with 14 bases spanning the gap. The CDR3 runs to 14 residues. The full variable domain, rest sourced from reference TRBV7-9 and TRBJ2-1, is DTGVSQNPRHKITKRGQNVTFRCDPISEHNRLYWYRQTLGQGPEFLTYFQNEAQLEKSRLLSDRFSAERPKGSFSTLEIQRTEQGDSAMYLCASSPGGLGNEQFFGPGTRLTVL.

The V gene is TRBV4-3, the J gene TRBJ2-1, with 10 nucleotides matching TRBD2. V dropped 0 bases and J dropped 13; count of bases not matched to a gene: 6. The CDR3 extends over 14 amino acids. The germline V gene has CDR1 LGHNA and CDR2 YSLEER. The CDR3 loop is CASSQEPAGGNQFF. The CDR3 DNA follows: TGCGCCAGCAGCCAAGAACCAGCGGGGGGGAACCAGTTCTTC.

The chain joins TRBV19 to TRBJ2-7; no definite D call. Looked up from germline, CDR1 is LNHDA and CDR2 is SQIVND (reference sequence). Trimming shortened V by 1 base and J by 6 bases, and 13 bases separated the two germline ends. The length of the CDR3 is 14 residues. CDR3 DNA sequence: TGTGCCAGTAGTATAGGGTACGAGCTTAGCGAGCAGTACTTC. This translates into CASSIGYELSEQYF.

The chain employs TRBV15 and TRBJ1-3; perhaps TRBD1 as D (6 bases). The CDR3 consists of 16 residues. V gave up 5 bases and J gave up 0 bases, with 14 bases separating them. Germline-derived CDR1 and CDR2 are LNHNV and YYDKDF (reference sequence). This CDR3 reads CATSPRTDYSGNTIYF. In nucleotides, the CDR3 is TGTGCCACCAGCCCACGGACAGATTACTCTGGAAACACCATATATTTT.

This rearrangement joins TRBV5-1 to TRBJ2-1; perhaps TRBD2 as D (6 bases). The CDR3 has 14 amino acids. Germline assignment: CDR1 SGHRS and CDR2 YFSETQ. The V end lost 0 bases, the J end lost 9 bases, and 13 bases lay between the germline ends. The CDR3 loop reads CASSLGQGGGEQFF. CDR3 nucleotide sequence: TGCGCCAGCAGCTTGGGTCAGGGAGGAGGTGAGCAGTTCTTC.

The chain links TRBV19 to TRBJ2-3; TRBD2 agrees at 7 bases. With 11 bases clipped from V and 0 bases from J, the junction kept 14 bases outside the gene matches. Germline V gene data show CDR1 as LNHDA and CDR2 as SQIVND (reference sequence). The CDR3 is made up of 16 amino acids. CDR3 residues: CASCAARGTSTDTQYF. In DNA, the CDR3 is TGTGCCTCTTGTGCAGCGCGGGGGACTAGCACAGATACGCAGTATTTT.

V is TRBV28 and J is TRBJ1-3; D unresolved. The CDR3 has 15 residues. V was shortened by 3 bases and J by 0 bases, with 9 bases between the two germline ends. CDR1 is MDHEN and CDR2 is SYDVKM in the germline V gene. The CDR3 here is CASSLAGRSGNTIYF. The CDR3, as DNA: TGTGCCAGCAGTTTGGCAGGTCGCTCTGGAAACACCATATATTTT.

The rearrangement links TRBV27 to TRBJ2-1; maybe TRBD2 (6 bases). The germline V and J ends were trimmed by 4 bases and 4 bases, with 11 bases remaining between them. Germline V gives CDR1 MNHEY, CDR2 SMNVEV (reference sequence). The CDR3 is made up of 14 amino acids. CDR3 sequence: CASSSGLRYNEQFF. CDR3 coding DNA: TGTGCCAGCAGTTCGGGACTGAGATACAATGAGCAGTTCTTC.

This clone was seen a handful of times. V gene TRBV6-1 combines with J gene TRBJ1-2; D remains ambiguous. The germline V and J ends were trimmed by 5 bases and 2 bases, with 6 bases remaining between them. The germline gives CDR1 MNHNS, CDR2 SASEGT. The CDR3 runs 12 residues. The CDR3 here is CASSSSNYGYTF. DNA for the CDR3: TGTGCCAGCAGTTCGTCGAACTATGGCTACACCTTC.

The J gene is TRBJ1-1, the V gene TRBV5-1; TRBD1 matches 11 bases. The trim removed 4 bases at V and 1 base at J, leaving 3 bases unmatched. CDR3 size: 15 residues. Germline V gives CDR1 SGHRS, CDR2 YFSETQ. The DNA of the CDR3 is TGCGCCAGCAGCGATGGGACAGGGGGGAACACTGAAGCTTTCTTT. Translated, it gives CASSDGTGGNTEAFF. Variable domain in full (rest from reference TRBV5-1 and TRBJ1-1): KAGVTQTPRYLIKTRGQQVTLSCSPISGHRSVSWYQQTPGQGLQFLFEYFSETQRNKGNFPGRFSGRQFSNSRSEMNVSTLELGDSALYLCASSDGTGGNTEAFFGQGTRLTVV.

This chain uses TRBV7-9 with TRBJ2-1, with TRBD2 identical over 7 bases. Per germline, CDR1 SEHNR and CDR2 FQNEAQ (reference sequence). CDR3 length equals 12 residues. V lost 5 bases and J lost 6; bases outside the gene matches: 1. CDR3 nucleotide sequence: TGTGCCAGCAGCCCTAGCGGCAATGAGCAGTTCTTC. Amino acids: CASSPSGNEQFF.

CDR3 bases: TGTGCCAGCAGTGAACCCAGATACAATGAGCAGTTCTTC. It encodes CASSEPRYNEQFF. The rearrangement links TRBV2 to TRBJ2-1; D unresolved. Trimming shortened V by 2 bases and J by 4 bases, and 6 bases separated the two germline ends. The germline CDR1 and CDR2 sequences are SNHLY and FYNNEI. CDR3 length: 13 residues.